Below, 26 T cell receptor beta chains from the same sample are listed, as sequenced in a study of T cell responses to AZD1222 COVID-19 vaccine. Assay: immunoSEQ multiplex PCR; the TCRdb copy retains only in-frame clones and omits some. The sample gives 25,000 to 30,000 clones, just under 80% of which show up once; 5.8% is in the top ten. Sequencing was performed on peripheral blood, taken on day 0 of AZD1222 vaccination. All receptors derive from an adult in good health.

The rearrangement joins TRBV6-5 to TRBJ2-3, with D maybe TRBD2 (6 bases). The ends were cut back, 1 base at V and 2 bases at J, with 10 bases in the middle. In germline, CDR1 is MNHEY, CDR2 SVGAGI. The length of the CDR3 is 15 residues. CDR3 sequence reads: CASSYYGTPTDTQYF. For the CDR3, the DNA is TGTGCCAGCAGTTACTACGGGACTCCCACAGATACGCAGTATTTT.

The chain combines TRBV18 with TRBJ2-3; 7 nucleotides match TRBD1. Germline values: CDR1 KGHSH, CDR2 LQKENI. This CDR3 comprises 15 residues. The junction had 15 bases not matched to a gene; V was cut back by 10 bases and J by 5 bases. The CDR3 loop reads CATQTEKGGRDTQYF. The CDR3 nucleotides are TGTGCCACCCAAACCGAAAAAGGGGGCAGAGATACGCAGTATTTT.

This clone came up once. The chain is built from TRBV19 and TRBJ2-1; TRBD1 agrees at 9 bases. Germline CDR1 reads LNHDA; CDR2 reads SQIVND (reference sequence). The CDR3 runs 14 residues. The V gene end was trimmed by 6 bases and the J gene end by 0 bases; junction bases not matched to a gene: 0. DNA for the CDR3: TGTGCCAGTAGGACAGGGGGCTCCTACAATGAGCAGTTCTTC. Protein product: CASRTGGSYNEQFF.

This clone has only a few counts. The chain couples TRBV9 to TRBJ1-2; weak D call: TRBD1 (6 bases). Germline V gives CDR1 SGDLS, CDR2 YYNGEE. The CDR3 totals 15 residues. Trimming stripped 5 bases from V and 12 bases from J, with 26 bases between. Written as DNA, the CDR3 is TGTGCCAGCAGGGCCGGGACGGCCGCTATGGGGGGGCACACCTTC. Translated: CASRAGTAAMGGHTF.

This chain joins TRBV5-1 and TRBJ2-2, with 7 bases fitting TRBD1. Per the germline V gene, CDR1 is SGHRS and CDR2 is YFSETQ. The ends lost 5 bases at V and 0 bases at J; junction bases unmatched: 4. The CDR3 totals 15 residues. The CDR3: CASRIGTANTGELFF. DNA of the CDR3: TGCGCCAGCAGAATTGGGACAGCGAACACCGGGGAGCTGTTTTTT.

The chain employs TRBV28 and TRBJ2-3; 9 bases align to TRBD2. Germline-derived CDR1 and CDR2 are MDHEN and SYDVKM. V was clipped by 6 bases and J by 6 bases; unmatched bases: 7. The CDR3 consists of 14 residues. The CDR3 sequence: CASSQAGGRDTQYF. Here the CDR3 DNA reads TGTGCCAGCAGCCAAGCGGGAGGCCGGGATACGCAGTATTTT. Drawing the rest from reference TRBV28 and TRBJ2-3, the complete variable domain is DVKVTQSSRYLVKRTGEKVFLECVQDMDHENMFWYRQDPGLGLRLIYFSYDVKMKEKGDIPEGYSVSREKKERFSLILESASTNQTSMYLCASSQAGGRDTQYFGPGTRLTVL.

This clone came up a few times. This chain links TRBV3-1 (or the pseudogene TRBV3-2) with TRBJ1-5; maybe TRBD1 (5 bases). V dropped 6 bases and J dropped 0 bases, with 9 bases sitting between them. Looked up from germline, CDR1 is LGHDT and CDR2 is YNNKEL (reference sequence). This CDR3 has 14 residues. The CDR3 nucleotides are TGTGCCAGCAGTGAAGGGGTTAGCAATCAGCCCCAGCATTTT. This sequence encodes CASSEGVSNQPQHF.

CDR3 nucleotides: TGTGCCAGCAGTCGTTTAGGAGCAGCGAATCAGCCCCAGCATTTT. It translates to CASSRLGAANQPQHF. The rearrangement uses TRBV2 and TRBJ1-5; D not resolved. Trimming stripped 5 bases from V and 4 bases from J, with 15 bases between. The CDR3 totals 15 residues. The V gene's germline CDR1 is SNHLY and CDR2 FYNNEI.

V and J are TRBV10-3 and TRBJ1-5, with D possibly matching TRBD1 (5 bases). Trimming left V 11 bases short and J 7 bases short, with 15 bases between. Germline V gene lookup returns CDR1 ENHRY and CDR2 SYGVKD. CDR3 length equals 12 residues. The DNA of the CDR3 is TGTGCCGCCGGGGGGGAGGGCCAGCCCCAGCATTTT. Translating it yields CAAGGEGQPQHF.

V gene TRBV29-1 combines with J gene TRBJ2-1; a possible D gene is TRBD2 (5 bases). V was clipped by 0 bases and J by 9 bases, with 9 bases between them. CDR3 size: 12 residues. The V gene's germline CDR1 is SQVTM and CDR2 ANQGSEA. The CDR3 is CSVEDEGFEQFF. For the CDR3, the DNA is TGCAGCGTTGAAGATGAGGGATTTGAGCAGTTCTTC.

In DNA form, the CDR3 reads TGTGCTAGTGGTTTGGATCGGACTAGCGGGAACCCGAGCACAGATACGCAGTATTTT. The encoded protein is CASGLDRTSGNPSTDTQYF. The chain combines TRBV12-5 with TRBJ2-3, with 12 bases matching TRBD2. Trimming took 1 base from V and 0 from J; bases not matched to a gene: 8. The V gene's germline CDR1 is LGHNT and CDR2 FRNRAP. There are 19 residues in the CDR3.

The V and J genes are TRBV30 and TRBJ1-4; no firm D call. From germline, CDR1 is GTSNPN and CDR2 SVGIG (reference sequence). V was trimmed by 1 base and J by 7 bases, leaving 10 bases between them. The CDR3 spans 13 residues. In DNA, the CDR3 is TGTGCCTGGAGTGGTAGATTGGGTGAAAAACTGTTTTTT. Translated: CAWSGRLGEKLFF.

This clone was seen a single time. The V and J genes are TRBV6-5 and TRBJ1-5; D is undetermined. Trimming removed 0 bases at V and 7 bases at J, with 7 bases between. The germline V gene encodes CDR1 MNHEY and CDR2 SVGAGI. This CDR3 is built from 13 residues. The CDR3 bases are TGTGCCAGCAGTTACTCGACGGAACAGCCCCAGCATTTT. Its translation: CASSYSTEQPQHF.

The chain's CDR3 is CASSQEYGQPYTDTQYF. CDR3 DNA sequence: TGCGCCAGCAGCCAAGAATACGGACAACCGTACACAGATACGCAGTATTTT. The J gene is TRBJ2-3, the V gene TRBV4-1; a possible D gene is TRBD1 (5 bases). From germline, CDR1 is MGHRA and CDR2 YSYEKL. V was shortened by 0 bases and J by 2 bases, with 15 bases between the two germline ends. This CDR3 region has 17 residues.

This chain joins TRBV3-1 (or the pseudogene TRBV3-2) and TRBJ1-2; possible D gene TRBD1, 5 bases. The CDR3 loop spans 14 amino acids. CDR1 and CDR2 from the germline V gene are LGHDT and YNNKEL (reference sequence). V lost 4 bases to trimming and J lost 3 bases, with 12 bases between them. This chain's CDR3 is CASSLLGVDYGYTF. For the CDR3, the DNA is TGTGCCAGCAGCCTCCTGGGGGTCGACTATGGCTACACCTTC.

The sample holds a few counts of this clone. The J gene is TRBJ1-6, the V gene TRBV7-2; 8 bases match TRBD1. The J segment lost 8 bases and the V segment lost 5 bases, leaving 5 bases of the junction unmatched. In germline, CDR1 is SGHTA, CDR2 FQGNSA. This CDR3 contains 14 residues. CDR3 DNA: TGTGCCAGCAGCCACGGACAGGGTCATTCACCCCTCCACTTT. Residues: CASSHGQGHSPLHF.

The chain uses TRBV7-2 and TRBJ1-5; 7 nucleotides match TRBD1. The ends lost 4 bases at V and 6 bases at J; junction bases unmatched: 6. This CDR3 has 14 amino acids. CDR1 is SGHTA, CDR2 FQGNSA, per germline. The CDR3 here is CASSSTGRLQPQHF. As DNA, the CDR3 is TGTGCCAGCAGCTCGACAGGGCGCCTTCAGCCCCAGCATTTT. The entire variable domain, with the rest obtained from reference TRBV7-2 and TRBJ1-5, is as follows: GAGVSQSPSNKVTEKGKDVELRCDPISGHTALYWYRQSLGQGLEFLIYFQGNSAPDKSGLPSDRFSAERTGGSVSTLTIQRTQQEDSAVYLCASSSTGRLQPQHFGDGTRLSIL.

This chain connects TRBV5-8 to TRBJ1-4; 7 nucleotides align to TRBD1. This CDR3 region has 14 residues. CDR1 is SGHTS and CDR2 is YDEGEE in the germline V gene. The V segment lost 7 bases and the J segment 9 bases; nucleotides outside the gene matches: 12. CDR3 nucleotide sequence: TGTGCCAGCTATCCCATGGGAGGGGGCCAAAAACTGTTTTTT. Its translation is CASYPMGGGQKLFF. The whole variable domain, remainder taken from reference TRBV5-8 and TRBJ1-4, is EAGVTQSPTHLIKTRGQQATLRCSPISGHTSVYWYQQALGLGLQFLLWYDEGEERNRGNFPPRFSGRQFPNYSSELNVNALELEDSALYLCASYPMGGGQKLFFGSGTQLSVL.

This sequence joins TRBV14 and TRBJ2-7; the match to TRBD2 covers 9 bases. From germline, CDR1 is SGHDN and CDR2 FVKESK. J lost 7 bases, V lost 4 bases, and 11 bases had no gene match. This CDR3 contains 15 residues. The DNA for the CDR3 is TGTGCCAGCAGCCCAAATAGCGGGAGCTTTGGGGAGCAGTACGTC. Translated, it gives CASSPNSGSFGEQYV.

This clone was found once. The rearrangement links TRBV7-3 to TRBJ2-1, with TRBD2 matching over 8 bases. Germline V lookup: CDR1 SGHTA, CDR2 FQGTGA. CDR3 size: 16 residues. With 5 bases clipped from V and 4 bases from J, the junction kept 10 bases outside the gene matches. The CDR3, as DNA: TGTGCCAGCAGCGCCGGGGGGGCAGCCTCTTACAATGAGCAGTTCTTC. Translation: CASSAGGAASYNEQFF.

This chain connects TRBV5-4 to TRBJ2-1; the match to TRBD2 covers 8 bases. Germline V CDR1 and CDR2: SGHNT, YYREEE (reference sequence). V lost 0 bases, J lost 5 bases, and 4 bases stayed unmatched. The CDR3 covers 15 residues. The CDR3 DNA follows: TGTGCCAGCAGCTTGGAGCGGGGGAGCAACAATGAGCAGTTCTTC. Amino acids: CASSLERGSNNEQFF.

CDR3 amino acids: CASSQNRYNEQFF. DNA for the CDR3: TGTGCCAGCAGCCAAAATCGATACAATGAGCAGTTCTTC. This chain connects TRBV14 to TRBJ2-1, with D hard to call. Trimming removed 2 bases from V and 4 bases from J, with 6 bases in between. Germline loops: CDR1 SGHDN, CDR2 FVKESK. The CDR3 contains 13 residues.

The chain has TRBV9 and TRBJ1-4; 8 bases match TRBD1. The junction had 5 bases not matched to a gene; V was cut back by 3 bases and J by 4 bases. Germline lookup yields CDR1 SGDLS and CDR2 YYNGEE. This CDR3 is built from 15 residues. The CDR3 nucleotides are TGTGCCAGCAGCGCAGGGACAGGCTTTAATGAAAAACTGTTTTTT. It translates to CASSAGTGFNEKLFF.

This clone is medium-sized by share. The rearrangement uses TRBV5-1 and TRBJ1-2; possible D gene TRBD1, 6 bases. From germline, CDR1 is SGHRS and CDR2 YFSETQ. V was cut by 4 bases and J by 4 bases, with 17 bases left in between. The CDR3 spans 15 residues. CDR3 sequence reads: CASSPGDTNFYGYTF. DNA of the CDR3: TGCGCCAGCAGCCCGGGGGACACCAATTTCTATGGCTACACCTTC. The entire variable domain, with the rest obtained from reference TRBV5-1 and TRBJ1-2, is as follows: KAGVTQTPRYLIKTRGQQVTLSCSPISGHRSVSWYQQTPGQGLQFLFEYFSETQRNKGNFPGRFSGRQFSNSRSEMNVSTLELGDSALYLCASSPGDTNFYGYTFGSGTRLTVV.

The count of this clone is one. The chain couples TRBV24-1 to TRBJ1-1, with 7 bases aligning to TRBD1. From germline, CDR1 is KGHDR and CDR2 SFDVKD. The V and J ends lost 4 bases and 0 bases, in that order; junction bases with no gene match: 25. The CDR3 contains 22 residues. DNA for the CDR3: TGTGCCACCAGTGACCCCCTATGTGGGACAGTATATGGAAACCGCCTGAACACTGAAGCTTTCTTT. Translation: CATSDPLCGTVYGNRLNTEAFF.

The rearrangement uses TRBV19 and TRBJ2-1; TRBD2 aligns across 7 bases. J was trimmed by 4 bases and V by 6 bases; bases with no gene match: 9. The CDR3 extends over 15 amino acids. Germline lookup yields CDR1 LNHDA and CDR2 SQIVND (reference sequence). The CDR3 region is CASSTTTAGYNEQFF. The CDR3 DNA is TGTGCCAGTAGCACGACTACAGCGGGATACAATGAGCAGTTCTTC.